This TCR beta chain originates from a study of control samples from healthy donors and cancer patients. Measured with immunoSEQ multiplex PCR; TCRdb has only the in-frame clones, and not every one. In the table there are roughly 52,000 clones, approximately 95% of which are singletons. Germline V lookup: CDR1 SQVTM, CDR2 ANQGSEA. V shed 3 bases, J shed 8 bases, and the junction held 7 bases outside the gene matches. The CDR3 is made up of 13 amino acids. J is TRBJ2-1 and V is TRBV29-1; 7 nucleotides line up with TRBD2. Sequenced: blood. This receptor was taken from a woman aged 25 to 39 in good health. This CDR3 reads CSVDRGRAYEQFF. CDR3 DNA: TGCAGCGTTGATCGTGGGAGGGCGTATGAGCAGTTCTTC.